This is a list of T cell receptor beta chains from one sample in a study of cytomegalovirus exposure and HLA in healthy donors. The data were produced by immunoSEQ multiplex PCR, yet TCRdb's version contains in-frame clones alone and is incomplete. The table includes 110,000 to 150,000 clones, 85% to 95% detected once. The sequenced sample was PBMCs. The receptor set was obtained from a man aged 18 to 29 in good health and CMV-seropositive. Both conserved end residues are part of each CDR3. D genes are given only for firm matches. Where a row states a size, it is once, few, many or the class of an expanded clone; other rows omit it.

>TRBD1|TRBJ2-7|TRBV11-1|-
CASSLVGQPSYEQYF
TGTGCCAGCAGCTTAGTGGGACAGCCGTCCTACGAGCAGTACTTC
>TRBD1|TRBJ2-1|TRBV7-7|-
CASSKGTGSHEQFF
TGTGCCAGCAGCAAGGGGACAGGGAGCCATGAGCAGTTCTTC
>TRBD1|TRBJ1-4|TRBV28|-
CASRPPQGANEKLFF
TGTGCCAGCAGACCCCCACAGGGGGCTAATGAAAAACTGTTTTTT
>TRBD2|TRBJ2-7|TRBV2|-
CASSGLAGGQMYEQYF
TGTGCCAGCAGCGGACTAGCGGGAGGGCAGATGTACGAGCAGTACTTC
>-|TRBJ2-2|TRBV5-1|-
CASSLAASTGELFF
TGCGCCAGCAGCTTGGCTGCTAGCACCGGGGAGCTGTTTTTT
>TRBD2|TRBJ2-1|TRBV27|-
CASSFGTSAYNEQFF
TGTGCCAGCAGTTTTGGGACTAGCGCCTACAATGAGCAGTTCTTC
>-|TRBJ1-3|TRBV28|-
CASSITGGNTIYF
TGTGCCAGCAGTATCACAGGAGGAAACACCATATATTTT
>TRBD1|TRBJ1-1|TRBV4-1|-
CASSGTASNTEAFF
TGCGCCAGCAGCGGGACAGCCTCGAACACTGAAGCTTTCTTT
>TRBD1|TRBJ2-7|TRBV14|-
CASSRNRGNEQYF
TGTGCCAGCAGCCGGAACAGGGGCAACGAGCAGTACTTC
>-|TRBJ1-4|TRBV7-6|-
CASSLLRGPSLREKLFF
TGTGCCAGCAGCTTACTACGGGGTCCCTCATTGAGGGAAAAACTGTTTTTT
>TRBD1|TRBJ1-1|TRBV18|once
CASSLRTGGFRNTEAFF
TGTGCCAGCTCATTAAGGACAGGGGGCTTCCGGAACACTGAAGCTTTCTTT
>-|TRBJ1-5|TRBV2|-
CASSGEGWKYQPQHF
TGTGCCAGCAGTGGGGAGGGATGGAAGTATCAGCCCCAGCATTTT
>TRBD2|TRBJ2-1|TRBV11-2|once
CASSLPGLANYNEQFF
TGTGCCAGCAGCCTACCGGGACTAGCGAACTACAATGAGCAGTTCTTC
>TRBD2|TRBJ2-7|TRBV5-4|-
CASSHTPGLGDLYEQYF
TGTGCCAGCAGTCATACACCAGGACTAGGGGACCTCTACGAGCAGTACTTC
>-|TRBJ1-5|TRBV27|-
CASSLTMGGNQPQHF
TGTGCCAGCAGTTTAACAATGGGGGGTAATCAGCCCCAGCATTTT
>-|TRBJ1-5|TRBV19|-
CASSPRVGRDQPQHF
TGTGCCAGTAGTCCCAGGGTGGGGCGCGATCAGCCCCAGCATTTT
>TRBD2|TRBJ2-5|TRBV14|-
CASSPLAGARETQYF
TGTGCCAGCAGCCCACTAGCGGGAGCGCGGGAGACCCAGTACTTC
>-|TRBJ1-1|TRBV19|-
CASSIRWNTEAFF
TGTGCCAGTAGTATTCGGTGGAACACTGAAGCTTTCTTT
>TRBD1|TRBJ1-5|TRBV10-1|few
CASSGQDRENQPQHF
TGCGCCAGCAGTGGACAGGACAGGGAGAATCAGCCCCAGCATTTT
>TRBD1|TRBJ1-2|TRBV28|-
CASSLQGVKGYTF
TGTGCCAGCAGTCTACAGGGGGTCAAGGGCTACACCTTC